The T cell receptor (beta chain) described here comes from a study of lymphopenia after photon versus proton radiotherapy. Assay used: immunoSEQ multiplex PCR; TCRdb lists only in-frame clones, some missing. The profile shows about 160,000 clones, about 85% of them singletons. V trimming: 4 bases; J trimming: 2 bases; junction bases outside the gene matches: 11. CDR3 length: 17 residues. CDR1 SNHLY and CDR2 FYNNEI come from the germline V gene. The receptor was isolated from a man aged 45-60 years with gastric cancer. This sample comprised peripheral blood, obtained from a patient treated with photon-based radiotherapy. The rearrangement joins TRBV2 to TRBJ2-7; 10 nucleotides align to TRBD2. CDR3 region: CASSGRTSGVRPYEQYF. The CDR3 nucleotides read TGTGCCAGCAGTGGTCGGACTAGCGGCGTTAGACCCTACGAGCAGTACTTC. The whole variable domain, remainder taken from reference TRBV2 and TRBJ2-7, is EPEVTQTPSHQVTQMGQEVILRCVPISNHLYFYWYRQILGQKVEFLVSFYNNEISEKSEIFDDQFSVERPDGSNFTLKIRSTKLEDSAMYFCASSGRTSGVRPYEQYFGPGTRLTVT.